This record concerns one TCR beta chain sequence. No antigen is known for it. No base-level quality is on record; no much larger clone is a single base apart. Library preparation was by multiplex PCR. Sequencing took place on an Illumina HiSeq 2500. Following protocols modified from ARM-PCR, the researchers constructed TCRbeta libraries through three rounds of nested PCR with primers (Table S4). PCR products of 200-500 bp were gel-excised and purified with the QIAquick gel extraction kit before sequencing. Per the source publication's procedure: Trimmomatic was used to clean the reads, FLASH merged the cleaned reads into complete CDR3 sequences, and MiTCR assigned the sequences to V(D)J germline segments. VDJtools was used to compute clonal diversity as the inverse Simpson's index. In-frame sequences without a premature stop codon were defined as productive reads. The public reads were quality trimmed at Q25 with fastp and then assembled into clones with MiXCR by TCRdb, keeping productive beta chains. Merged by CDR3 protein, the rows form single entries marked with the most common genes and DNA. V and J calls and clone size were set by TCRdb, not the authors. The sample data list about 80,000 distinct CDR3 sequences, and 75% to 90% of these were observed just once. Roughly 13% of the sample belongs to the ten largest clones.

The CDR3 holds 18 amino acids from the cysteine to the phenylalanine. Only CDR3 DNA remains: 54 bases, in frame from the first base. V is cut back by 6 bases and J by 1 base, with 15 bases in the junction unmatched. From the germline V gene, CDR1 is MNHNS and CDR2 is SASEGT. Bulk unsorted tissue served as the source for RNA extraction, and RNA quality was assessed using a NanoDrop ND-1000 and an Agilent 2100. The donors were newly diagnosed lung cancer patients admitted for thoracic surgery in China from August to November 2014 who had not received prior chemotherapy. Patients who had received previous radiotherapy or chemotherapy, or who had another concurrent cancer, were excluded from the study. Pieces of surgical tissue measuring roughly 1-2.2 cm3 were kept in RNAlater solution and held at -80 degrees C until needed. These data belong to a study of tumor and adjacent non-tumor tissue in lung cancer (dated by TCRdb to 2016 to 2019). About the full investigation: The cohort included about a dozen adenocarcinoma, a couple of squamous cell carcinoma and 1 small cell lung cancer patients. The approximately 15 patients were aged 31 to 76 years, included about 10 men and 5 women, and had TNM stage I to III disease. Sequencing produced about 130,000,000 productive TCRbeta reads in total, an average of around 4.2 million reads per sample. The study compared bulk TCRbeta repertoires between lung tumor tissue and matched distant non-tumor lung tissue from more than twelve lung cancer patients. Around 31 paired specimens, one tumor and one normal lung sample per patient, were profiled by TCRbeta CDR3 sequencing.

Overall results and qualifications from the work: Peripheral blood was not sequenced, so blood TCRbeta repertoires in these lung cancer patients were not examined. A significantly larger cumulative share of the repertoire was made up by the top 100 clones in normal lung than in tumor tissue. TCR diversity (inverse Simpson) was significantly higher in tumor than in normal lung tissue (around 450 vs 150, P = 0.0075, Mann-Whitney U test). TCR diversity was significantly higher in younger patients, and higher tumor TCR diversity was associated with shorter overall and disease-free survival. Neither the sequencing platform nor unique molecular identifiers are named or mentioned anywhere in the methods. With only about 14 patients in the cohort, the authors noted that larger samples and more detailed clinical data are needed.

Sequencing input: lung tumor tissue. This TCR was sampled from a woman aged 45-65 years with non-small cell lung cancer. The chain employs TRBV6-1 and TRBJ2-1, with TRBD2 matching 7 junction bases. The CDR3 has the sequence CASRRQSSGITSYNEQFF. The DNA is as follows: TGTGCCAGCAGAAGACAGTCCAGCGGGATTACGTCCTACAATGAGCAGTTCTTC.